This is a list of T cell receptor beta chains from one sample in a study of CD8+CD57+ T cells in acquired aplastic anemia. TCRdb re-called the reads with MiXCR, one entry per CDR3 protein. The table lists more than 250,000 distinct CDR3 sequences, approximately 80% of them singletons. The sample taken for sequencing was sorted CD4+, CD8+, or CD8+CD57+ T cells (not recorded which) from PBMCs. The receptor set was obtained from a human donor with aplastic anemia. CDR3s include the opening cysteine and the closing phenylalanine or tryptophan. D genes are given only for firm matches. Not every row has a clone size; where given, it reads once, few, many or a size class.

>NA|NA|15|TRBJ1-4|TRBV13
CASTLSGETNEKLFF
TGTGCCAGCACCTTAAGCGGGGAAACTAATGAAAAACTGTTTTTT
>once|NA|14|TRBJ1-3|TRBV5-4
CASSLVGEADTIYF
TGTGCCAGCAGCTTGGTCGGCGAAGCGGACACCATATATTTT
>NA|NA|13|TRBJ1-2|TRBV11-3
CASTRQANGGYTF
TGTGCCAGCACAAGACAGGCCAACGGTGGCTACACCTTC
>few|NA|14|TRBJ1-5|TRBV12-3/TRBV12-4
CASSSQGLNQPQHF
TGTGCCAGCAGTTCTCAGGGTCTTAATCAGCCCCAGCATTTT
>NA|NA|14|TRBJ2-3|TRBV2
CASGDGGSATQQYF
TGTGCCAGCGGCGACGGGGGCAGTGCAACGCAGCAGTATTTT
>NA|NA|13|TRBJ1-5|TRBV12-3/TRBV12-4
CASSPTVNQPQHF
TGTGCCAGCAGTCCGACCGTCAATCAGCCCCAGCATTTT
>NA|NA|15|TRBJ1-5|TRBV6-1
CAISESLGRNQPQHF
TGTGCCATCAGTGAGTCGCTAGGGCGGAATCAGCCCCAGCATTTT
>NA|NA|17|TRBJ2-7|TRBV6-2/TRBV6-3
CASTGTTVWLSSYEQYF
TGTGCCAGCACCGGGACAACAGTATGGCTCAGCTCCTACGAGCAGTACTTC
>NA|NA|13|TRBJ2-7|TRBV7-8
CASSFGGAYEQYF
TGTGCCAGCAGCTTTGGAGGGGCCTACGAGCAGTACTTC
>once|NA|16|TRBJ1-2|TRBV2
CASSELEPLLYEQYFF
TGTGCCAGCAGTGAGCTAGAGCCGCTACTCTACGAGCAGTACTTCTTC
>NA|TRBD1|16|TRBJ1-2|TRBV7-8
CASSSRDRGREEKYTF
TGTGCCAGCAGCTCACGCGACAGGGGCCGCGAGGAAAAATACACCTTC
>NA|TRBD2|21|TRBJ2-7|TRBV13
CASSQVTASGTNLPSPYEQYF
TGTGCCAGCAGCCAGGTTACCGCTAGCGGGACCAACCTACCCTCTCCCTACGAGCAGTACTTC
>few|TRBD2|14|TRBJ2-3|TRBV7-3
CASSIAGGPVTQYF
TGTGCCAGCTCCATAGCGGGAGGTCCCGTTACGCAGTATTTT
>NA|NA|14|TRBJ2-1|TRBV29-1
CSVDHGGLIHEQFF
TGCAGCGTTGATCACGGGGGGCTCATCCATGAGCAGTTCTTC
>NA|NA|14|TRBJ2-6|TRBV5-4
CASSGQGRANVLTF
TGTGCCAGCAGCGGGCAGGGTAGGGCCAACGTCCTGACTTTC
>many|TRBD1|17|TRBJ1-2|TRBV5-6
CASSLERDRGLDYGYTF
TGTGCCAGCAGCTTGGAGAGGGACAGGGGCTTGGACTATGGCTACACCTTC
>NA|NA|13|TRBJ2-7|TRBV2
CSTSDGGTYEQYF
TGTAGCACCAGTGATGGGGGGACCTACGAGCAGTACTTC
>NA|NA|16|TRBJ2-1|TRBV7-2
CASSLPRGPDTDDQFF
TGTGCCAGCAGCTTACCGAGAGGTCCCGATACCGATGATCAGTTCTTC
>NA|NA|16|TRBJ2-1|TRBV7-8
CASSLGGGPGTHEQFF
TGTGCCAGCAGCTTAGGGGGCGGTCCCGGTACGCATGAGCAGTTCTTC
>NA|NA|14|TRBJ1-5|TRBV7-2
CASSVSYSNHYGHF
TGTGCCAGCAGCGTGTCGTATAGCAATCACTACGGGCATTTT
>NA|NA|15|TRBJ2-3|TRBV5-8
CASKMNIGKADTQYF
TGTGCCAGCAAGATGAACATCGGAAAGGCAGATACGCAGTATTTT
>NA|NA|15|TRBJ1-1|TRBV7-9
CASRIDLTKYTEPFF
TGTGCCAGCAGGATAGACCTGACAAAGTACACTGAACCCTTCTTT
>once|NA|16|TRBJ1-6|TRBV7-8
CASSLDGAEQYVRLHF
TGTGCCAGCAGCTTAGATGGAGCCGAGCAGTACGTCCGGCTCCACTTT
>NA|NA|12|TRBJ1-1|TRBV7-9
CASTGGGGEAFF
TGTGCCAGCACGGGAGGCGGGGGTGAGGCTTTCTTT
>NA|NA|17|TRBJ2-6|TRBV2
CASSVGGVHAQFFGPGF
NA
>NA|NA|16|TRBJ2-1|TRBV10-3
CASSLSGHSSYNEQFF
TGTGCCAGCAGCCTGTCGGGCCACAGCTCCTACAATGAGCAGTTCTTC
>NA|NA|15|TRBJ1-1|TRBV7-8
CASSLDRTARSEVFF
TGTGCCAGCAGCTTAGATCGGACAGCGAGATCTGAAGTATTCTTT
>NA|NA|13|TRBJ2-1|TRBV7-3
CASSVGGILEEFF
TGTGCCAGTAGTGTAGGGGGGATCCTTGAGGAGTTCTTC
>NA|NA|15|TRBJ1-5|TRBV20-1
CSASCWGRKNQPQHF
TGCAGTGCCAGTTGTTGGGGACGCAAGAATCAGCCCCAGCATTTT
>NA|NA|17|TRBJ1-4|TRBV10-3
CAISVPSGEQINEKPFF
TGTGCCATCAGTGTGCCTTCAGGAGAACAAATTAATGAAAAACCGTTTTTT
>few|NA|15|TRBJ1-1|TRBV9
CASSPWSSGANVPFF
TGTGCCAGCAGCCCCTGGAGCTCTGGGGCCAACGTCCCTTTCTTT
>once|NA|15|TRBJ2-5|TRBV7-8
CASSLAGGRHTQYYF
TGTGCCAGCAGCTTAGCGGGAGGTCGGCATACGCAGTATTACTTC
>NA|TRBD2|15|TRBJ2-2|TRBV20-1
CSARVPQGGTGELFF
TGCAGTGCTAGAGTCCCCCAGGGAGGGACCGGGGAGCTGTTTTTT
>once|NA|16|TRBJ2-1|TRBV2
CASSIATGANYNEQFF
TGTGCCAGCAGTATAGCCACGGGGGCGAACTACAATGAGCAGTTCTTC
>NA|NA|13|TRBJ2-1|TRBV5-4
CASSFRSVHEQFF
TGTGCCAGCAGTTTTAGGAGCGTCCATGAGCAGTTCTTC
>NA|NA|14|TRBJ2-1|TRBV9
CASSQGVSRNQPLF
TGTGCCAGCAGCCAAGGGGTCTCGAGAAATCAGCCCCTCTTC
>NA|TRBD2|13|TRBJ2-1|TRBV7-8
CASSVAGSHEPFF
TGTGCCAGCAGTGTAGCGGGGAGCCATGAGCCGTTCTTC
>NA|NA|13|TRBJ2-3|TRBV11-1
CASRVEGTNTQYF
TGTGCCAGCAGGGTAGAGGGGACAAATACGCAGTATTTT
>NA|NA|13|TRBJ2-3|TRBV9
CASGLWVLRARDF
NA
>NA|NA|14|TRBJ1-6|TRBV7-9
CASSLRSCGGPHDF
TGTGCCAGCAGCTTGAGATCCTGCGGGGGGCCCCACGACTTT
>NA|TRBD1|15|TRBJ1-1|TRBV2
CASGVDGTDTTYVGF
TGTGCCAGCGGGGTAGATGGGACAGATACCACGTATGTTGGTTTT
>NA|NA|13|TRBJ2-3|TRBV2
CALLCRGADTQYF
TGTGCCCTTCTGTGCCGGGGAGCAGATACGCAGTATTTT
>few|NA|14|TRBJ2-3|TRBV9
CASSVAGGNSPLHF
NA
>NA|TRBD2|15|TRBJ2-2|TRBV7-6
CASSFTSEVSGDLFF
TGTGCCAGCAGCTTTACTAGCGAGGTATCCGGGGATCTGTTTTTT
>NA|NA|16|TRBJ1-2|TRBV20-1
CSARDRDKGLDYGYTF
TGCAGTGCTAGAGACAGAGACAAGGGCTTGGACTATGGCTACACCTTC
>NA|NA|15|TRBJ1-1|TRBV7-2
CASSLVGYTYAQYFF
TGCGCCAGCAGCTTGGTGGGGTACACCTACGCGCAGTACTTCTTT
>NA|NA|12|TRBJ2-7|TRBV5-8
CASTTGSNEQYF
TGTGCCAGCACCACAGGCAGTAACGAGCAGTACTTC
>NA|NA|13|TRBJ2-7|TRBV7-6
CASSPGLGYEQYF
TGTGCCAGCAGCCCTGGACTCGGCTACGAGCAGTACTTC
>NA|NA|17|TRBJ2-6|TRBV7-2
CASSLAGVPYGPYVLTF
TGTGCCAGCAGCTTAGCGGGAGTCCCCTATGGGCCGTACGTCCTGACTTTC
>NA|NA|15|TRBJ1-2|TRBV12-5
CASGLGGGSNYGYTF
TGTGCTAGTGGTTTGGGTGGAGGGTCAAACTATGGCTACACCTTC
>NA|NA|13|TRBJ2-5|TRBV19
CASSISVRKTQYF
TGTGCCAGTAGTATCTCAGTTCGGAAGACCCAGTACTTC
>NA|TRBD2|16|TRBJ2-1|TRBV7-3
CASSVSIGLASNEQFF
TGTGCCAGCAGTGTATCGATCGGACTAGCGAGTAATGAGCAGTTCTTC
>NA|TRBD2|16|TRBJ2-7|TRBV7-9
CASSLESSGGCDEQYF
TGTGCCAGCAGCTTAGAAAGCAGCGGGGGTTGCGACGAGCAGTACTTC
>NA|NA|14|TRBJ1-4|TRBV11-3
CASSLDLTNEKLFF
TGTGCCAGCAGCTTAGATTTAACTAATGAAAAACTGTTTTTT
>NA|NA|15|TRBJ2-7|TRBV7-7
CASSQAPAGGYTQYF
TGCGCCAGCAGCCAAGCGCCTGCAGGTGGCTACACCCAGTACTTC
>NA|NA|16|TRBJ2-1|TRBV9
CASSVPGHNTREQQFF
TGTGCCAGCAGCGTGCCGGGACACAACACCAGGGAGCAGCAGTTCTTC
>NA|NA|14|TRBJ2-5|TRBV7-3
CATSRGSEQETHGF
TGTGCCACCAGCAGAGGCAGCGAGCAAGAGACCCACGGGTTC
>few|NA|12|TRBJ1-2|TRBV2
CASSEDGGGYTF
TGTGCCAGCAGTGAGGACGGAGGGGGCTACACCTTC
>NA|NA|13|TRBJ2-1|TRBV20-1
CSATPGGSSEQFF
TGCAGTGCTACCCCCGGCGGTAGCTCCGAGCAGTTCTTC
>NA|NA|15|TRBJ2-3|TRBV11-2
CASSLDHGVEDTQYF
TGTGCCAGCAGCTTGGACCACGGCGTCGAGGATACGCAGTATTTT